The 3 T cell receptor beta chains below come from one sample, sequenced in a study of siplizumab effects on memory and regulatory T cells (dated by TCRdb to about 2019). Libraries were built with the immunoSEQ multiplex PCR assay. The immuneACCESS repertoire file appears here via TCRdb, limited to in-frame rearrangements. These files lack a portion of the clones; in checked studies, under half of the deficit traces to unresolved V genes, and the cause of the others is not known. The sample table contains around 100,000 clones; only one count was recorded for roughly nine tenths of them. 0.9% to 1.3% of the sample is held by the ten biggest clonotypes. Sequencing input: CD4+ T cells sorted from blood. The receptors were gathered from a human donor in good health.

This clone was observed a handful of times. The V call is TRBV27, the J call TRBJ2-1; D unclear. The CDR3 runs 15 residues. Trimming took 5 bases from V and 0 from J, leaving 11 bases between them. The germline CDR1 and CDR2 sequences are MNHEY and SMNVEV (reference sequence). The chain's CDR3 is CASSPNWRSYNEQFF. The CDR3 nucleotides read TGTGCCAGCAGTCCCAATTGGCGCTCCTACAATGAGCAGTTCTTC.

CDR3 in DNA: TGTGCCAGCAGTCCAACTACTAGCCCCGGGGAGCTGTTTTTT. Its translation: CASSPTTSPGELFF. The gene calls are TRBV2 and TRBJ2-2; D may be TRBD2 (6 bases). V was cut by 5 bases and J by 6 bases, with 13 bases left in between. Germline V gene lookup returns CDR1 SNHLY and CDR2 FYNNEI. This CDR3 spans 14 amino acids. Full variable domain (missing parts from reference TRBV2 and TRBJ2-2): EPEVTQTPSHQVTQMGQEVILRCVPISNHLYFYWYRQILGQKVEFLVSFYNNEISEKSEIFDDQFSVERPDGSNFTLKIRSTKLEDSAMYFCASSPTTSPGELFFGEGSRLTVL.

The chain is built from TRBV28 and TRBJ2-1; 14 bases align to TRBD2. With V trimmed by 5 bases and J by 6 bases, 12 bases remained unmatched. The CDR3 loop spans 18 amino acids. Germline values: CDR1 MDHEN, CDR2 SYDVKM. The CDR3 sequence: CASSPPRRTSGRPNEQFF. The CDR3 coding sequence is TGTGCCAGCAGTCCACCTCGCCGGACTAGCGGGAGGCCCAATGAGCAGTTCTTC.